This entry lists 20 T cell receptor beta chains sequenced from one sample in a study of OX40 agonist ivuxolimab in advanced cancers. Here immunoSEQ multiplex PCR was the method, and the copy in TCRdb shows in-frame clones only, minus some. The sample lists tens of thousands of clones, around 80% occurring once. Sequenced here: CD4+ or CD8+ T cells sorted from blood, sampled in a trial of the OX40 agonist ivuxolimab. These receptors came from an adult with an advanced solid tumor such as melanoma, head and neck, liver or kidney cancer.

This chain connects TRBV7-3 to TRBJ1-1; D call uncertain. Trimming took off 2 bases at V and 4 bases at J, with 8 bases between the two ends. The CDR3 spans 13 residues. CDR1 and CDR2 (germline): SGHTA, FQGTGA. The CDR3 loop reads CASSLDPGTEAFF. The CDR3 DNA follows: TGTGCCAGCAGCTTAGACCCAGGCACTGAAGCTTTCTTT.

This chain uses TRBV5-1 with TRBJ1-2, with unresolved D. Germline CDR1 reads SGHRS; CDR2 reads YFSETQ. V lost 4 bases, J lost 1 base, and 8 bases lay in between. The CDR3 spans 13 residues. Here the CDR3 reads CASSVEGNYGYTF. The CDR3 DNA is TGCGCCAGCAGCGTTGAGGGTAACTATGGCTACACCTTC.

The CDR3 protein is CASSLGLYTGELFF. CDR3 nucleotides: TGTGCCAGCAGCTTGGGACTCTACACCGGGGAGCTGTTTTTT. The chain couples TRBV5-4 to TRBJ2-2; D not certain. Germline V gene lookup returns CDR1 SGHNT and CDR2 YYREEE (reference sequence). The CDR3 length is 14 residues. The V end lost 0 bases, the J end lost 3 bases, and 6 bases lay between the germline ends.

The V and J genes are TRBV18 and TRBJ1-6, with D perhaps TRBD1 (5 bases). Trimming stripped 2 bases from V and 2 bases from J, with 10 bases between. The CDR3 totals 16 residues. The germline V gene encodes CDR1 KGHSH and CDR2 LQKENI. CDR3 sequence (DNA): TGTGCCAGCTCACCATCTTTAGGGGCCTATAATTCACCCCTCCACTTT. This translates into CASSPSLGAYNSPLHF.

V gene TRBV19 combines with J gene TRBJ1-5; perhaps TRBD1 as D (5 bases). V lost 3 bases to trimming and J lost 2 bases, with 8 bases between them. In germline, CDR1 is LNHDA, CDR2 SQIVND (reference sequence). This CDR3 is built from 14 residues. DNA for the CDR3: TGTGCCAGTAGTATTCTACAGGGCAATCAGCCCCAGCATTTT. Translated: CASSILQGNQPQHF. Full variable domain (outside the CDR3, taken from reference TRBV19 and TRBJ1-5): DGGITQSPKYLFRKEGQNVTLSCEQNLNHDAMYWYRQDPGQGLRLIYYSQIVNDFQKGDIAEGYSVSREKKESFPLTVTSAQKNPTAFYLCASSILQGNQPQHFGDGTRLSIL.

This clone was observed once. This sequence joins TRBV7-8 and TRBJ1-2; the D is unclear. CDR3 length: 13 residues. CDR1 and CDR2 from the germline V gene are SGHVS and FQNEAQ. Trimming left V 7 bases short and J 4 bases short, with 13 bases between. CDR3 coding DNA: TGTGCCAGCACCCCGGACTTATCCTATGGCTACACCTTC. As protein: CASTPDLSYGYTF.

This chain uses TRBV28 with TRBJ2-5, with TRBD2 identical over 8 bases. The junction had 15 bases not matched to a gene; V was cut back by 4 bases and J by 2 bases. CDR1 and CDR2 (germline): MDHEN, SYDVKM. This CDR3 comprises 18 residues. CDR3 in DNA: TGTGCCAGCAGTTCCAAATCCCCGGGAGCGGGGGAGCAAGAGACCCAGTACTTC. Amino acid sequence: CASSSKSPGAGEQETQYF.

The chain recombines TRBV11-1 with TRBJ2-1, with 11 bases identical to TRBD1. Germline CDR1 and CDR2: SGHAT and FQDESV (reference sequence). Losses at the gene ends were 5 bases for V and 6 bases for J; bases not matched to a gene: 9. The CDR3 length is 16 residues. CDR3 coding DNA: TGTGCCAGCAGCACGCGGACAGGGGGCCGATTCAATGAGCAGTTCTTC. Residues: CASSTRTGGRFNEQFF.

CDR3 coding DNA: TGTGCCAGCGGTGACAGGGGCTTGGAGCAGTACTTC. This encodes CASGDRGLEQYF. This rearrangement joins TRBV6-5 to TRBJ2-7; 8 bases are shared with TRBD1. The germline CDR1 and CDR2 sequences are MNHEY and SVGAGI. V trimming: 8 bases; J trimming: 7 bases; junction bases outside the gene matches: 7. The CDR3 is 12 amino acids.

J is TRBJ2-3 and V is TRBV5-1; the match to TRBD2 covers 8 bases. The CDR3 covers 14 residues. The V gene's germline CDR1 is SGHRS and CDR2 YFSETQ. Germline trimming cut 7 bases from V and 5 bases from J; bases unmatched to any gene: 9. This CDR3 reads CASFPGGGRDTQYF. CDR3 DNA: TGCGCCAGCTTCCCCGGGGGGGGCAGAGATACGCAGTATTTT.

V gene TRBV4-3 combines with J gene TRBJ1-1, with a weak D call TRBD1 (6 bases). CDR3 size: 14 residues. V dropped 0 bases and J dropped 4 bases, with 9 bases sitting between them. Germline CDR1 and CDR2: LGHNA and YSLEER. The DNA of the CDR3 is TGCGCCAGCAGCCAAGACAGGGGAGGCACTGAAGCTTTCTTT. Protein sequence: CASSQDRGGTEAFF.

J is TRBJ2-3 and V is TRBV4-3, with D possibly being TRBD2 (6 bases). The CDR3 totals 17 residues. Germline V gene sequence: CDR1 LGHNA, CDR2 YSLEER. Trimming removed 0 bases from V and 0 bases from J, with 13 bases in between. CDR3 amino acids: CASSQDLPGTSTDTQYF. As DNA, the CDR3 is TGCGCCAGCAGCCAAGATCTGCCAGGGACTAGCACAGATACGCAGTATTTT.

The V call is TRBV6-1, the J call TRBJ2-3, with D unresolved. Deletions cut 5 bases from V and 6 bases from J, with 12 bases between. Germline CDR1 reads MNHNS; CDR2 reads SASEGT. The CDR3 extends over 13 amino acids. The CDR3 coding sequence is TGTGCCAGCAGTCCGGTGAGAGTGGATACGCAGTATTTT. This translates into CASSPVRVDTQYF.

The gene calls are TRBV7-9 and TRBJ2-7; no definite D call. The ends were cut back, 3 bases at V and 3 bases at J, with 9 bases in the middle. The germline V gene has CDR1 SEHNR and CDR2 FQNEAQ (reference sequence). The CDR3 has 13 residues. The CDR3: CASSFEALYEQYF. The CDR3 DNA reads TGTGCCAGCAGCTTTGAGGCCCTCTACGAGCAGTACTTC. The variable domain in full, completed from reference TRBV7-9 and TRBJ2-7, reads DTGVSQNPRHKITKRGQNVTFRCDPISEHNRLYWYRQTLGQGPEFLTYFQNEAQLEKSRLLSDRFSAERPKGSFSTLEIQRTEQGDSAMYLCASSFEALYEQYFGPGTRLTVT.

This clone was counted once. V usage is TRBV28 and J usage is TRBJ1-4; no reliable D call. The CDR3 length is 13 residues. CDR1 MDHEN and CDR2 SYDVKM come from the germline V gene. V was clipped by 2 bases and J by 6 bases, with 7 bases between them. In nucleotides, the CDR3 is TGTGCCAGCAGTTTAGGAGGCGATGAAAAACTGTTTTTT. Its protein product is CASSLGGDEKLFF.

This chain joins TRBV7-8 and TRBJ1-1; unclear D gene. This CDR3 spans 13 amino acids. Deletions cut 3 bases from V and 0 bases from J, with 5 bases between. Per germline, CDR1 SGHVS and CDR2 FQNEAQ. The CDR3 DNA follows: TGTGCCAGCAGCTTTCAAATGAACACTGAAGCTTTCTTT. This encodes CASSFQMNTEAFF.

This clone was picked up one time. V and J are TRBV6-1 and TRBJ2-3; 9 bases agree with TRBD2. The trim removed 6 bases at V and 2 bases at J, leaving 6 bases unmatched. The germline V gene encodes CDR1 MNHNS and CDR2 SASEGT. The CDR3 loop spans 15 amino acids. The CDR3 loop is CASSDSGGLTDTQYF. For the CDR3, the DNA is TGTGCCAGCAGCGATAGCGGGGGACTCACAGATACGCAGTATTTT.

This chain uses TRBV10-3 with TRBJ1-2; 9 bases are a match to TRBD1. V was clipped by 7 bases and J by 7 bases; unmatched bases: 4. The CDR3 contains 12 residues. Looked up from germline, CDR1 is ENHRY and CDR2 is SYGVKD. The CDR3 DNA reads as TGTGCCATCACCAGGACAGGGGCTGGCTACACCTTC. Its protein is CAITRTGAGYTF.

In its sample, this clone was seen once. The CDR3 DNA reads TGCGCCAGCAGCCTGACAGGAGTCAGCGAGCAGTACTTC. Translation: CASSLTGVSEQYF. The V call is TRBV4-3, the J call TRBJ2-7; tentative D call: TRBD1 (6 bases). This CDR3 is 13 amino acids long. Germline-derived CDR1 and CDR2 are LGHNA and YSLEER. The ends were cut back, 4 bases at V and 6 bases at J, with 13 bases in the middle.

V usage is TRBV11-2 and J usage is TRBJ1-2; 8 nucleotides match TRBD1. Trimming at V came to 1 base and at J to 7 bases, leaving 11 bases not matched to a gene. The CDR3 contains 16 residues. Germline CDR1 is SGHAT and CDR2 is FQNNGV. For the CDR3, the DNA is TGTGCCAGCAGCTTAGCCAGGGGGCGCGGGACTTCTGGCTACACCTTC. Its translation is CASSLARGRGTSGYTF. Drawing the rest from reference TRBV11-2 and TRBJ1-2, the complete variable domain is EAGVAQSPRYKIIEKRQSVAFWCNPISGHATLYWYQQILGQGPKLLIQFQNNGVVDDSQLPKDRFSAERLKGVDSTLKIQPAKLEDSAVYLCASSLARGRGTSGYTFGSGTRLTVV.